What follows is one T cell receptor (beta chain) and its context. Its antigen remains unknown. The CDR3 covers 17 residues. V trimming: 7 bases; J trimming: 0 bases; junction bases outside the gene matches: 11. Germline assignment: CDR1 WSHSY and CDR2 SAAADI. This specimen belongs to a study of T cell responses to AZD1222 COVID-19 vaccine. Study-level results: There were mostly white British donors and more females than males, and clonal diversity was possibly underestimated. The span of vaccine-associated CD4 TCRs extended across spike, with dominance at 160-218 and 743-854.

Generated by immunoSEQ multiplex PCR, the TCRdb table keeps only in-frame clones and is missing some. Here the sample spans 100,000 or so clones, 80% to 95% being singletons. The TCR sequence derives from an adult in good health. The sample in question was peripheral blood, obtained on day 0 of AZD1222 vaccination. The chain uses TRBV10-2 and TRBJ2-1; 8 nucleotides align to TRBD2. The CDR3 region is CASKESLAGASYNEQFF. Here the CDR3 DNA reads TGCGCCAGCAAGGAATCGCTAGCGGGCGCCTCCTACAATGAGCAGTTCTTC.